This T cell receptor (beta chain) was observed in a study of blood T cell repertoires in COVID-19. Some clones are missing from TCRdb's copy, which holds only in-frame ones; the method was immunoSEQ multiplex PCR. The sample carries 130,000 to 150,000 clones, approximately 91% recorded once. Per germline, CDR1 ENHRY and CDR2 SYGVKD. The CDR3 has 14 amino acids. Losses at the gene ends were 6 bases for V and 3 bases for J; bases not matched to a gene: 5. The chain employs TRBV10-3 and TRBJ1-1, with TRBD1 matching over 9 bases. The sequencing input was peripheral blood. This clonotype originated in a man between 65 and 80 years old with acute or convalescent COVID-19. The CDR3 nucleotides are TGTGCCATCAGCCAGACAGGGGGGGACACTGAAGCTTTCTTT. Protein sequence: CAISQTGGDTEAFF.